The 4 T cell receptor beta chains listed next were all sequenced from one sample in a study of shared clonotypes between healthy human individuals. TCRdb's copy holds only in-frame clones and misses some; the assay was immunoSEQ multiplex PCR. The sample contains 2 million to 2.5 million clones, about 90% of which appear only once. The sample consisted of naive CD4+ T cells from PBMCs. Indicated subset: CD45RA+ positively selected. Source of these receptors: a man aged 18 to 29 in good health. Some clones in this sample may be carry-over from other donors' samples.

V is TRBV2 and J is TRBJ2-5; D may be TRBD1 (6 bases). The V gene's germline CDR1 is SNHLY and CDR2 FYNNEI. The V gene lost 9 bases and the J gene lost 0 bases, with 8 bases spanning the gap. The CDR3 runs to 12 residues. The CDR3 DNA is TGTGCCAGTAGACAGGACCAAGAGACCCAGTACTTC. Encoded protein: CASRQDQETQYF.

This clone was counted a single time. The CDR3 reads CASRPASGSLVTDTQYF. The CDR3 coding sequence is TGTGCCAGCAGGCCGGCTAGCGGGAGTTTGGTCACAGATACGCAGTATTTT. The V call is TRBV28, the J call TRBJ2-3, with 10 bases that match TRBD2. After removal of 6 bases from V and 2 bases from J, the junction contained 11 bases not matched to a gene. The CDR3 covers 17 residues. Germline CDR1 is MDHEN and CDR2 is SYDVKM.

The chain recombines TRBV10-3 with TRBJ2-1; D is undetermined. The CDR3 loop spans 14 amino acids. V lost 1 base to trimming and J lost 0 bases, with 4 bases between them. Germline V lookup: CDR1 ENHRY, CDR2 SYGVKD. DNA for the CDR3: TGTGCCATCAGTGAGTGGAGCTCCTACAATGAGCAGTTCTTC. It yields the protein CAISEWSSYNEQFF.

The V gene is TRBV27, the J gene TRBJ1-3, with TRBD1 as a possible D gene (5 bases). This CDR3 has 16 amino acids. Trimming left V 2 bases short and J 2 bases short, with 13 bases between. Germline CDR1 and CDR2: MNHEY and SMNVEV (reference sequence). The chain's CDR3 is CASSLKGYGTGNTIYF. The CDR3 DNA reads TGTGCCAGCAGTTTAAAGGGGTACGGGACTGGAAACACCATATATTTT.